A selection of T cell receptor beta chains follows, all from one sample in a study of spatial heterogeneity in lung cancer. TCRdb passed the 5' RACE reads through MiXCR, listing each CDR3 protein once. The table has 7,500 to 9,500 distinct CDR3 sequences, 7% seen once. The sequenced sample was lung tumor tissue, obtained at surgery. The receptors shown here come from a male donor with early-stage non-small cell lung cancer. Each CDR3 is given with its conserved first and last residue. Fields, in order: D gene, J gene, CDR3 length, V gene, clone size, CDR3 protein, CDR3 DNA. A D gene is named only where the DNA matches it firmly. Some rows mark clone size as missing; the rest say once, few, many or name a class of expanded clone.

>TRBD1|TRBJ2-7|15|TRBV12-3/TRBV12-4|medium-sized
CASSPQGVGAYEQYF
TGTGCCAGCAGTCCCCAGGGGGTCGGCGCCTACGAGCAGTACTTC
>TRBD1|TRBJ2-5|15|TRBV5-6|many
CASSATGGWQETQYF
TGTGCCAGCAGCGCGACAGGGGGCTGGCAAGAGACCCAGTACTTC
>-|TRBJ2-5|15|TRBV20-1|many
CSAIVRDQMGVAQYF
TGCAGTGCTATAGTCCGCGACCAAATGGGGGTCGCCCAGTACTTC
>TRBD1|TRBJ2-7|12|TRBV9|-
CASSTGAYEQYF
TGTGCCAGCAGCACAGGGGCCTACGAGCAGTACTTC
>TRBD1|TRBJ2-1|15|TRBV18|many
CASCALQGLGNEQFF
TGTGCCAGCTGCGCCCTACAGGGGCTGGGCAATGAGCAGTTCTTC
>-|TRBJ2-3|14|TRBV5-1|many
CASAFPGTTDTQYF
TGCGCCAGCGCCTTCCCAGGAACCACAGATACGCAGTATTTT
>TRBD1|TRBJ2-7|13|TRBV28|medium-sized
CASSPGTGVEQYF
TGTGCCAGCAGTCCAGGGACAGGGGTTGAGCAGTACTTC
>-|TRBJ1-6|13|TRBV7-9|many
CASTSMRDSPLHF
TGTGCCAGCACCTCCATGAGGGATTCACCCCTCCACTTT
>-|TRBJ2-3|15|TRBV3-1|medium-sized
CASSQDGGAVDTQYF
TGTGCCAGCAGCCAAGATGGGGGAGCGGTAGATACGCAGTATTTT
>-|TRBJ2-7|15|TRBV6-6|many
CASSPPGQGGDEQYF
TGTGCCAGCAGTCCCCCCGGACAGGGAGGGGACGAGCAGTACTTC
>TRBD1|TRBJ1-6|15|TRBV20-1|medium-sized
CSASTGATYNSPLHF
TGCAGTGCTTCGACAGGGGCTACCTATAATTCACCCCTCCACTTT
>-|TRBJ2-5|15|TRBV7-9|many
CASSAPWSYQETQYF
TGTGCCAGCAGCGCGCCGTGGTCGTACCAAGAGACCCAGTACTTC
>-|TRBJ2-2|12|TRBV7-9|medium-sized
CASSFGPGELFF
TGTGCCAGCAGCTTCGGGCCCGGGGAGCTGTTTTTT
>-|TRBJ1-1|13|TRBV5-1|medium-sized
CASYRALNTEAFF
TGCGCCAGCTACAGGGCCCTGAACACTGAAGCTTTCTTT
>TRBD2|TRBJ2-1|15|TRBV5-1|medium-sized
CASSVWGFLADEQFF
TGCGCCAGCAGCGTATGGGGATTTCTAGCGGATGAGCAGTTCTTC
>TRBD2|TRBJ2-7|17|TRBV11-2|medium-sized
CASSGGLGRALSYEQYF
TGTGCCAGCAGCGGCGGACTAGGGAGGGCCCTCTCCTACGAGCAGTACTTC
>TRBD1|TRBJ2-7|15|TRBV28|many
CASSASGTGRYEQYF
TGTGCCAGCAGTGCCTCCGGGACAGGGCGGTACGAGCAGTACTTC
>-|TRBJ1-6|12|TRBV7-9|medium-sized
CASSLGNSPLHF
TGTGCCAGCAGCTTAGGTAATTCACCCCTCCACTTT
>TRBD2|TRBJ2-1|13|TRBV29-1|-
CSVEDVAGSRQFF
TGCAGCGTTGAAGATGTAGCGGGTAGTAGGCAGTTCTTC
>-|TRBJ2-5|13|TRBV30|-
CAWSVGGAETQYF
TGTGCCTGGAGTGTCGGGGGAGCGGAGACCCAGTACTTC
>-|TRBJ1-6|13|TRBV25-1|medium-sized
CASSGTEDSPLHF
TGTGCCAGCAGTGGGACAGAGGATTCACCCCTCCACTTT
>-|TRBJ1-5|13|TRBV21-1|medium-sized
CASSWAGHQPQHF
TGTGCCAGCAGTTGGGCGGGCCATCAGCCCCAGCATTTT
>-|TRBJ2-6|13|TRBV3-1|medium-sized
CASSQGGANVLTF
TGTGCCAGCAGCCAAGGTGGGGCCAACGTCCTGACTTTC
>TRBD1|TRBJ2-1|14|TRBV12-3/TRBV12-4|medium-sized
CASSHRDRGNEQFF
TGTGCCAGCAGTCACCGGGACAGGGGAAATGAGCAGTTCTTC
>-|TRBJ2-7|12|TRBV20-1|many
CSAPGQDYEQYF
TGCAGTGCCCCGGGACAAGACTACGAGCAGTACTTC
>-|TRBJ1-2|14|TRBV9|medium-sized
CASSERDIFFGYTF
TGTGCCAGCAGCGAACGGGACATCTTTTTTGGCTACACCTTC
>-|TRBJ1-5|16|TRBV28|medium-sized
CASSPRGGSSNQPQHF
TGTGCCAGCAGTCCCCGGGGAGGGTCAAGCAATCAGCCCCAGCATTTT
>-|TRBJ1-4|14|TRBV7-2|few
CASSRRGNEEKLFF
TGTGCCAGCAGCCGACGGGGTAATGAAGAAAAACTGTTTTTT
>-|TRBJ2-7|11|TRBV7-8|many
CASSFLDEQYF
TGTGCCAGCAGCTTCCTAGACGAGCAGTACTTC
>-|TRBJ1-2|13|TRBV12-3/TRBV12-4|many
CASTGRVNYGYTF
TGTGCCAGCACCGGACGGGTGAACTATGGCTACACCTTC
>-|TRBJ2-3|13|TRBV20-1|-
CSASMGNTDTQYF
TGCAGTGCTAGTATGGGGAACACAGATACGCAGTATTTT
>TRBD1|TRBJ2-4|17|TRBV6-1|many
CASRAYRTGVTKNIQYF
TGTGCCAGCAGAGCCTACCGGACAGGGGTGACCAAAAACATTCAGTACTTC
>-|TRBJ1-3|12|TRBV30|many
CAWGLAGNTIYF
TGTGCCTGGGGACTCGCTGGAAACACCATATATTTT
>-|TRBJ2-7|13|TRBV7-2|many
CASSLKVANEQYF
TGTGCCAGCAGCTTAAAGGTGGCAAACGAGCAGTACTTC
>-|TRBJ1-2|14|TRBV5-5|medium-sized
CASSWTAVNYGYTF
TGTGCCAGCAGCTGGACGGCCGTAAACTATGGCTACACCTTC
>-|TRBJ2-7|13|TRBV18|many
CASSQGAGYEQYF
TGTGCCAGCTCACAGGGAGCGGGCTACGAGCAGTACTTC
>-|TRBJ2-1|14|TRBV5-1|medium-sized
CASSLARLRDEQFF
TGCGCCAGCAGCTTGGCCCGATTGAGGGATGAGCAGTTCTTC
>-|TRBJ1-2|14|TRBV5-1|many
CASSLGSGAYGYTF
TGCGCCAGCAGCTTGGGTTCCGGTGCTTATGGCTACACCTTC
>-|TRBJ2-7|13|TRBV6-6|many
CASSWDRAYEQYF
TGTGCCAGCAGTTGGGACCGAGCCTACGAGCAGTACTTC
>-|TRBJ2-3|17|TRBV29-1|many
CSVEGGTAPLSTDTQYF
TGCAGCGTTGAAGGAGGGACCGCCCCGTTGAGCACAGATACGCAGTATTTT
>TRBD2|TRBJ2-3|14|TRBV29-1|many
CSVEGAGATDTQYF
TGCAGCGTTGAAGGCGCGGGAGCCACAGATACGCAGTATTTT
>TRBD1|TRBJ2-5|15|TRBV30|many
CAWRVKQGAQETQYF
TGTGCCTGGAGGGTAAAACAGGGGGCCCAGGAGACCCAGTACTTC
>-|TRBJ2-7|12|TRBV29-1|many
CSVKTGVYEQYF
TGCAGCGTAAAAACAGGAGTCTACGAGCAGTACTTC
>-|TRBJ1-2|13|TRBV5-1|medium-sized
CASSLGENYGYTF
TGCGCCAGCAGCTTGGGGGAGAACTATGGCTACACCTTC
>-|TRBJ1-1|14|TRBV5-1|many
CASSLGLVNTEAFF
TGCGCCAGCAGCTTGGGCTTAGTGAACACTGAAGCTTTCTTT
>-|TRBJ2-2|16|TRBV7-2|many
CASSPTARGNTGELFF
TGTGCCAGCAGCCCTACGGCGCGAGGGAACACCGGGGAGCTGTTTTTT
>TRBD1|TRBJ1-5|15|TRBV20-1|-
CSASLTGTGRSAQHF
TGCAGTGCTAGCCTAACCGGGACAGGGAGGTCGGCCCAGCATTTT
>-|TRBJ2-2|14|TRBV5-6|medium-sized
CASSLQGFGGELFF
TGTGCCAGCAGCTTGCAGGGGTTCGGCGGGGAGCTGTTTTTT
>TRBD1|TRBJ1-6|16|TRBV19|few
CASSNRGGSYNSPLHF
TGTGCCAGTAGTAACAGGGGTGGCTCCTATAATTCACCCCTCCACTTT
>TRBD2|TRBJ2-2|17|TRBV5-1|many
CASSRGGTSGNTGELFF
TGCGCCAGCAGCCGGGGCGGGACTAGCGGGAACACCGGGGAGCTGTTTTTT
>TRBD1|TRBJ1-6|18|TRBV6-5|medium-sized
CASSRQGARSSYNSPLHF
TGTGCCAGCAGTCGACAGGGGGCTAGGAGCTCCTATAATTCACCCCTCCACTTT
>TRBD2|TRBJ2-5|17|TRBV5-1|many
CASSLGTLAGVSETQYF
TGCGCCAGCAGCTTGGGGACGCTAGCGGGAGTCTCGGAGACCCAGTACTTC
>TRBD2|TRBJ2-5|15|TRBV28|many
CASSAVNAGAETQYF
TGTGCCAGCAGCGCCGTAAATGCGGGAGCAGAGACCCAGTACTTC
>TRBD2|TRBJ2-3|13|TRBV6-6|medium-sized
CASSGRGGDTQYF
TGTGCCAGCAGCGGGAGGGGGGGAGATACGCAGTATTTT
>-|TRBJ2-6|15|TRBV6-5|many
CASSYGPDGANVLTF
TGTGCCAGCAGTTACGGACCTGATGGGGCCAACGTCCTGACTTTC